This note documents a single T cell receptor (beta chain) sequence. This clonotype was counted many times. This receptor's antigen is unknown. No base qualities exist here, and no much larger clone lies one base off it. TCR beta CDR3 regions were amplified from RNA transcripts. The first round of RT-PCR for the TCR CDR3 was performed with the HTBI primer set and the Qiagen OneStep RT-PCR kit. Libraries were constructed in a second round of multiplex PCR, after which size selection and purification were carried out. The libraries were sequenced on an Illumina HiSeq2000 using paired-end 100 bp reads. The authors' analysis ran thus. SOAPnuke was used to process the raw data, with reads discarded if the reads contained adapters or uncalled bases, had a mean Phred below 15, or lacked an exact constant-primer or identifier match. High-quality paired reads were merged using COPE v1.2.5, and each unique nucleotide sequence was defined as a clonotype. Clonotypes were aligned to IMGT TRBV, TRBD and TRBJ reference segments using MiTCR v1.1. Analysis was restricted to V-J combinations with a frequency above 0.0001, which covered 98% to 99.2% of repertoires. The TCS score was defined as F50 (clonal expansion) divided by E x V (chaos), with BLOSUM62-based TCRdist calculated between CDR3 peptides within each V-J. Welch's t-statistics and random forest reduced around 510 V-J features to 10 to 15, which were used in a naive Bayes classifier (R e1071). The similarity between thyroid and blood repertoires was quantified using the Morisita-Horn index. TCRdb ran its own pipeline on the public reads, namely fastp trimming at Q25 and MiXCR clone calling, and kept in-frame beta chains. Under each unique CDR3 protein, matching rows form one entry showing the most common genes and DNA. TCRdb, rather than the study authors, made the V and J calls. This sample comprises roughly 700,000 distinct CDR3 sequences, about 35% of them detected only once. Roughly 31% of the sample is in the top ten clones.

These data belong to a study of T cells in Graves' hyperthyroidism and ophthalmopathy (dated by TCRdb to the late 2010s). With regard to the full study: Peripheral blood samples were taken at initial diagnosis, before any treatment was given. TCR V-J signatures able to tell the groups apart were searched for in a discovery cohort of about a hundred patients, of whom around 43 had Graves' ophthalmopathy and around 57 had stable Graves' hyperthyroidism. Prospective prediction of ophthalmopathy was tested in an independent validation cohort consisting of 18 to 20 hyperthyroidism patients and some 17 patients who later progressed to ophthalmopathy. For training and testing, the 80 to 100 patients in the discovery cohort were randomly divided in a 7:3 ratio. In addition, the study compared T-cell repertoires in thyroid tissue and in blood from roughly 6 Graves' hyperthyroidism patients. Once sampling was done, hyperthyroidism patients were given methimazole at a starting dose of 30 mg daily, whereas ophthalmopathy patients were given high-dose intravenous methylprednisolone. The paper reports TCR Vbeta CDR3 sequencing of 135 peripheral blood samples: approximately 41 ophthalmopathy, 70 to 85 hyperthyroidism and around 17 progressor patients.

General findings and caveats noted by the study authors: In validation, progression to ophthalmopathy was predicted by the model with roughly 71% sensitivity and around 75% specificity, a median of roughly six months before onset. No statistical method was used to set the sample size in advance, and investigators knew the group allocation. Most expanded thyroid clonotypes (frequency above 0.001) were also detected in blood, suggesting blood repertoires may reflect thyroid immune responses. A model built on a 13 V-J signature distinguished ophthalmopathy from stable hyperthyroidism, reaching around 88% sensitivity and approximately 83% specificity in cross-validation and 80%/75% in testing.

Graves' hyperthyroidism was defined as stable when no progression to ophthalmopathy occurred over 18 months of follow-up. Hyperthyroidism patients were newly diagnosed, with disease duration under 2 months, and aged 18 to 65 years. Exclusion was applied to patients with uncontrolled infections, other autoimmune diseases, pregnancy or lactation. Diagnoses were established on the basis of clinical symptoms, serum thyroxine and TRAb, thyroid ultrasound, and orbital computed tomography. Ficoll-Paque density gradient centrifugation was used to isolate PBMCs from approximately 10 ml of fresh peripheral blood. Total RNA was extracted with Trizol reagent, and quality was checked on an Agilent 2100 Bioanalyzer. Including cysteine and phenylalanine, the CDR3 has 17 amino acids. CDR3 DNA is the only sequence kept; it has 51 bases, read in frame from the first base. From a lookup of the germline V gene (reference sequence), CDR1 and CDR2 are SEHNR and FQNEAQ. V loses 5 bases of germline sequence and J loses 0 bases, and the interval between the two ends is 19 bases.

The source material was blood. The sequence derives from a woman aged 40 to 55 with Graves' hyperthyroidism. The chain couples TRBV7-9 to TRBJ1-1, with no confident D gene call. DNA sequence: TGTGCCAGCAGCCAAGGTCCGCGGGAACTCATGAACACTGAAGCTTTCTTT. This codes for CASSQGPRELMNTEAFF.